These 27 T cell receptor beta chains came from one sample sequenced in a study of metastatic and nonmetastatic thyroid tumors. Prior to thyroid surgery, none of the patients had received any treatment. TCRdb re-called clones via MiXCR from the PCR reads. This table holds around 13,000 clones, approximately 23% found once. Sequenced: adjacent normal tissue. All receptors derive from a female donor with papillary thyroid cancer or a benign thyroid nodule (not recorded which). Some clones in this sample may be carry-over from other donors' samples.

By sample share, this clone is medium-sized (0.01 to 0.1%). The chain is built from TRBV6-5 and TRBJ1-1; no firm D call. The V and J ends lost 2 bases and 4 bases respectively, with 5 bases between them. The germline V gene has CDR1 MNHEY and CDR2 SVGAGI. CDR3 length: 12 residues. CDR3 sequence: CASSYGATEAFF. The CDR3 DNA reads as TGTGCCAGCAGTTACGGTGCCACTGAAGCTTTCTTT.

CDR3 bases: TGTGCCAGCAGCCCAGGACAGGGGCCCGCTAACTATGGCTACACCTTC. Amino acid sequence: CASSPGQGPANYGYTF. V and J are TRBV11-2 and TRBJ1-2, with TRBD1 identical over 9 bases. The V gene's germline CDR1 is SGHAT and CDR2 FQNNGV. V lost 5 bases, J lost 0 bases, and 7 bases stayed unmatched. This CDR3 contains 16 residues.

This clone was detected many times. This sequence joins TRBV19 and TRBJ2-2; TRBD1 agrees at 8 bases. CDR1 and CDR2 (germline): LNHDA, SQIVND (reference sequence). The CDR3 spans 18 residues. The junction had 9 bases not matched to a gene; V was cut back by 3 bases and J by 0 bases. CDR3 amino acids: CASSIAGQGASNTGELFF. DNA of the CDR3: TGTGCCAGTAGTATTGCCGGACAGGGAGCATCGAACACCGGGGAGCTGTTTTTT.

V usage is TRBV6-1 and J usage is TRBJ2-7; 7 bases align to TRBD1. After removal of 8 bases from V and 3 bases from J, the junction contained 10 bases not matched to a gene. Germline loops: CDR1 MNHNS, CDR2 SASEGT. There are 14 residues in the CDR3. The CDR3 nucleotides are TGTGCCAGCGGCCCCCCACAGGGGATCTACGAGCAGTACTTC. Amino acids: CASGPPQGIYEQYF.

Regarding this clone: The CDR3 carries no conserved terminal phenylalanine or tryptophan, so it likely arises from a read error. The DNA is left out, because the CDR3 cannot be placed on it with certainty; the CDR3 is given as TCRdb lists it. The rearrangement uses TRBV6-1 and TRBJ1-4. The CDR3 extends over 13 residues, inclusive of both ends. Germline values: CDR1 MNHNS, CDR2 SASEGT. CDR3: CASSEEVTVAGLV.

This clone occurred many times. The CDR3 DNA sequence: TGTGCCAGTAGTCGCACGGGACAGGTTCTTAATAGCAATCAGCCCCAGCATTTT. The encoded protein is CASSRTGQVLNSNQPQHF. This chain uses TRBV19 with TRBJ1-5; 8 bases align to TRBD1. V gave up 5 bases and J gave up 0 bases; unmatched junction bases: 12. Germline V CDR1 and CDR2: LNHDA, SQIVND (reference sequence). The CDR3 is made up of 18 amino acids.

This clone rates as medium-sized. The chain is built from TRBV6-2 or TRBV6-3 and TRBJ1-1; D ambiguous. V shed 0 bases and J shed 0 bases, with 17 bases lying between them. The CDR3 is 18 amino acids. Germline V CDR1 and CDR2: MNHEY, SVGEGT. The chain's CDR3 is CASSYSVVTVEVNTEAFF. For the CDR3, the DNA is TGTGCCAGCAGTTACTCGGTGGTTACAGTCGAGGTGAACACTGAAGCTTTCTTT.

This clone is categorized as medium-sized. The genes are TRBV6-1 and TRBJ1-5, with D unresolved. Germline V lookup: CDR1 MNHNS, CDR2 SASEGT. Trimming took 2 bases from V and 3 from J, leaving 14 bases between them. The CDR3 consists of 16 residues. The CDR3 region is CASSEFMQTSNQPQHF. CDR3 coding DNA: TGTGCCAGCAGTGAATTCATGCAGACTTCCAATCAGCCCCAGCATTTT.

This clone qualifies as medium-sized. The rearrangement joins TRBV20-1 to TRBJ2-5, with TRBD1 as a possible D gene (5 bases). CDR1 and CDR2 (germline): DFQATT, SNEGSKA (reference sequence). V was trimmed by 3 bases and J by 5 bases, leaving 16 bases between them. This CDR3 has 14 residues. The CDR3 DNA follows: TGCAGTGCTAGCATTTCAGGGCTTGGGGAGACCCAGTACTTC. Its protein product is CSASISGLGETQYF.

The table lists this clone with a few counts. This chain connects TRBV12-3 or TRBV12-4 to TRBJ2-7; 7 nucleotides align to TRBD1. This CDR3 comprises 13 residues. V lost 5 bases and J lost 6; bases outside the gene matches: 7. CDR3 DNA: TGTGCCAGCAGTCCGAACACAGGGGCCGAGCAGTACTTC. As protein: CASSPNTGAEQYF.

This clone came up many times. This sequence joins TRBV2 and TRBJ1-2; tentative D call: TRBD1 (5 bases). Germline loops: CDR1 SNHLY, CDR2 FYNNEI. The CDR3 loop spans 14 amino acids. V gave up 4 bases and J gave up 5 bases, with 14 bases separating them. The chain's CDR3 is CASSALRGGYGYTF. For the CDR3, the DNA is TGTGCCAGCAGTGCCTTAAGGGGAGGGTATGGCTACACCTTC.

At least ten counts were recorded for this clone. CDR3 sequence: CASSPGHGIEAEAFF. In DNA, the CDR3 is TGTGCCAGCTCACCAGGTCACGGAATCGAGGCTGAAGCTTTCTTT. V gene TRBV18 combines with J gene TRBJ1-1; D is ambiguous. Germline CDR1 is KGHSH and CDR2 is LQKENI. This CDR3 is built from 15 residues. V lost 2 bases, J lost 6 bases, and 16 bases lay in between. Combining the CDR3 with reference TRBV18 and TRBJ1-1 gives the whole variable domain NAGVMQNPRHLVRRRGQEARLRCSPMKGHSHVYWYRQLPEEGLKFMVYLQKENIIDESGMPKERFSAEFPKEGPSILRIQQVVRGDSAAYFCASSPGHGIEAEAFFGQGTRLTVV.

The chain employs TRBV30 and TRBJ2-7; 10 nucleotides agree with TRBD2. The CDR3 sequence is 15 residues long. V dropped 0 bases and J dropped 2; count of bases not matched to a gene: 4. CDR1 and CDR2 (germline): GTSNPN, SVGIG (reference sequence). CDR3 in amino acids: CAWSVLAGRAYEQYF. CDR3 in DNA: TGTGCCTGGAGTGTACTAGCGGGGAGGGCCTACGAGCAGTACTTC.

This chain joins TRBV7-3 and TRBJ1-3; unclear D gene. V lost 2 bases and J 4 bases, leaving 12 bases between the germline ends. Germline CDR1 reads SGHTA; CDR2 reads FQGTGA. The CDR3 has 15 residues. CDR3 loop: CASSLSGGFGNTIYF. For the CDR3, the DNA is TGTGCCAGCAGCTTATCAGGAGGGTTCGGAAACACCATATATTTT.

This clone is medium-sized (0.01 to 0.1%) within its sample. The CDR3 sequence: CASSLALDEQYF. The CDR3 DNA is TGCGCCAGCAGCTTGGCCCTGGACGAGCAGTACTTC. The chain recombines TRBV5-1 with TRBJ2-7; D remains unclear. Germline V gene data show CDR1 as SGHRS and CDR2 as YFSETQ. This CDR3 has 12 residues. Trimming removed 0 bases at V and 5 bases at J, with 6 bases between.

This clone was detected only a few times. The chain is built from TRBV28 and TRBJ2-7, with D unclear. The CDR3 loop spans 12 amino acids. V lost 2 bases, J lost 4 bases, and 6 bases lay in between. Per germline, CDR1 MDHEN and CDR2 SYDVKM. In nucleotides, the CDR3 is TGTGCCAGCAGTTTACAGAGATACGAGCAGTACTTC. This sequence encodes CASSLQRYEQYF.

This clone has just a few counts. The gene calls are TRBV28 and TRBJ2-2; tentative D call: TRBD2 (5 bases). V lost 7 bases and J 4 bases, leaving 16 bases between the germline ends. CDR1 is MDHEN, CDR2 SYDVKM, per germline. CDR3 length equals 15 residues. The CDR3 is CASMTSGVSTGELFF. The DNA for the CDR3 is TGTGCCAGCATGACCAGCGGAGTGAGCACCGGGGAGCTGTTTTTT.

The chain combines TRBV7-3 with TRBJ2-7, with 8 bases identical to TRBD2. CDR3 length: 15 residues. V was pared by 5 bases and J by 4 bases, with 10 bases of the junction left unmatched. CDR1 and CDR2 (germline): SGHTA, FQGTGA. CDR3 in DNA: TGTGCCAGCAGCCCACAAGCGGGAGTGTCGTACGAGCAGTACTTC. It is translated as CASSPQAGVSYEQYF.

This clone has only a few counts. This CDR3 is CASSYGAGGRTYEQYF. CDR3 nucleotide sequence: TGTGCCAGCAGTTACGGTGCAGGGGGGAGGACCTACGAGCAGTACTTC. This chain uses TRBV6-5 with TRBJ2-7; maybe TRBD1 (7 bases). The CDR3 has 16 amino acids. From germline, CDR1 is MNHEY and CDR2 SVGAGI. V was clipped by 2 bases and J by 2 bases, with 16 bases between them.

The chain employs TRBV5-6 and TRBJ1-6; no clear D. CDR1 is SGHDT and CDR2 is YYEEEE in the germline V gene. The CDR3 runs to 14 residues. Between the trimmed V and J ends, which lost 4 bases and 7 bases, there was a span of 12 bases. The CDR3 bases are TGTGCCAGCAGCCGTACATCAGTCAATTCACCCCTCCACTTT. This encodes CASSRTSVNSPLHF.

The rearrangement links TRBV7-9 to TRBJ1-5; perhaps TRBD1 as D (5 bases). V was pared by 5 bases and J by 5 bases, with 16 bases between. The germline gives CDR1 SEHNR, CDR2 FQNEAQ (reference sequence). The CDR3 length is 15 residues. CDR3 region: CASSPGRGPHQPQHF. CDR3 nucleotide sequence: TGTGCCAGCAGCCCCGGAAGGGGCCCTCATCAGCCCCAGCATTTT.

This clone has just a few counts. The chain is built from TRBV12-3 or TRBV12-4 and TRBJ2-7; D not resolved. CDR3 size: 11 residues. V shed 5 bases and J shed 4 bases, with 6 bases lying between them. The CDR3 nucleotides read TGTGCCAGCAGTATCGGGTACGAGCAGTACTTC. This encodes CASSIGYEQYF.

This chain joins TRBV27 and TRBJ2-1; unclear D gene. This CDR3 has 13 amino acids. Between the trimmed V and J ends, which lost 5 bases and 5 bases, there was a span of 10 bases. CDR1 is MNHEY and CDR2 is SMNVEV in the germline V gene (reference sequence). The CDR3 nucleotides are TGTGCCAGCAGTAGACCCCCGGACAATGAGCAGTTCTTC. This translates into CASSRPPDNEQFF.

On this clone: This is likely a read error, given that the CDR3 carries no conserved phenylalanine or tryptophan at its end. Because the CDR3's place on the DNA is in doubt, the DNA is left out and the CDR3 is given as listed by TCRdb. This chain links TRBV5-1 with TRBJ2-6; no DNA check was done on the table's D call, TRBD1. The CDR3 extends over 8 residues, inclusive of both ends. CDR1 SGHRS and CDR2 YFSETQ come from the germline V gene. The CDR3 sequence: CASSDEGT.

The chain uses TRBV6-1 and TRBJ2-7; 8 nucleotides match TRBD2. Germline CDR1 is MNHNS and CDR2 is SASEGT. This CDR3 region has 14 residues. The CDR3 DNA reads as TGTGTCTGCAAGGGTTCGGGAGGGCCCTTCGAGCAGTACTTC. It translates to CVCKGSGGPFEQYF.

This clone was seen many times. The chain has TRBV3-1 and TRBJ1-2; D is unclear. Germline V gene data show CDR1 as LGHDT and CDR2 as YNNKEL (reference sequence). This CDR3 is built from 15 residues. The ends were cut back, 4 bases at V and 6 bases at J, with 18 bases in the middle. As DNA, the CDR3 is TGTGCCAGCAGCCCCTTGGGTGGCAGTTCGGATGGCTACACCTTC. It is translated as CASSPLGGSSDGYTF. Full variable domain (remainder filled in from reference TRBV3-1 and TRBJ1-2): DTAVSQTPKYLVTQMGNDKSIKCEQNLGHDTMYWYKQDSKKFLKIMFSYNNKELIINETVPNRFSPKSPDKAHLNLHINSLELGDSAVYFCASSPLGGSSDGYTFGSGTRLTVV.

This clone is medium-sized within its sample. The chain employs TRBV6-1 and TRBJ2-1, with TRBD2 matching over 9 bases. V trimming: 2 bases; J trimming: 10 bases; junction bases outside the gene matches: 6. This CDR3 has 14 amino acids. The V gene's germline CDR1 is MNHNS and CDR2 SASEGT. This CDR3 reads CASSEWVAGEEQFF. CDR3 DNA: TGTGCCAGCAGTGAATGGGTAGCGGGAGAGGAGCAGTTCTTC.